This record covers a single T cell receptor beta chain. Its antigen is currently not known. Qualities for individual bases were not recorded, and no much larger clone is one base off. This sample was included in a study of shared clonotypes between healthy human individuals (dated by TCRdb to the early 2020s). About the study as a whole: A few men and a couple of women, aged 18 to 49 years, made up the cohort. To estimate repertoire size and how much clonotype sharing occurs between individuals, the study deeply sequenced the blood TCR repertoires of roughly 5 healthy adults. Each donor's leukapheresis produced roughly between about 0.85 and 10 billion PBMCs. To increase sequencing depth and limit assay-specific biases, different laboratories used diverse techniques to prepare libraries and sequence TCR repertoires.

Trimming takes 5 bases off V and 4 bases off J; junction bases not matched to a gene: 4. The CDR3 sequence holds 14 residues, the cysteine and phenylalanine included. CDR3 DNA only is kept here, 42 bases in frame from base 1. Taken from the germline V gene (reference sequence), the CDR1 and CDR2 loops are LNHDA and SQIVND. The donors were healthy, HIV-negative adults with no recently reported acute infections or vaccinations. Every donor was a Caucasian adult living in Nashville, Tennessee, USA. In the unsorted samples, 90 million or so PBMCs were counted, and genomic DNA was extracted using the QIAamp DNA Blood Mini kit. After blood collection by leukapheresis, PBMCs were isolated using Ficoll-Histopaque density gradient centrifugation and then cryopreserved in the vapor phase of liquid nitrogen. Using the deep immunoSEQ assay, multiplex PCR amplified TCR CDR3 regions from genomic DNA. Extracted genomic DNA from each cell subset was distributed evenly across all wells of several immunoSEQ 96-well plates, and each plate was treated as a replicate. For unsorted PBMC, each replicate PCR was loaded with roughly 330 ng genomic DNA, equivalent to tens of thousands of T cell genomes. Unsorted PBMC genomic DNA was sequenced across ten immunoSEQ deep assay plates. The purified libraries were quantified using a Qubit 3.0 fluorometer, sized with a Bioanalyzer 2100, and then quantified again using the KAPA Library Quantification kit. A separate single-read 150-cycle Illumina NextSeq 550 flow cell was used to sequence each immunoSEQ 96-well plate. The authors' analysis ran thus. The immunoSEQ output contained only junctional sequences without quality scores, so filtering could not match that applied to full-length reads. To assign V/J genes and CDR3, sequences were annotated against IMGT germline references using PyIR, a Python wrapper for IgBLAST v1.9. Reads were filtered out if the reads had weak V/J assignments (E-value above 1e-6), no CDR3, stop codons, out-of-frame junctions, or ambiguous translated residues. V3J clonotypes were defined as sequences sharing an identical inferred V gene, J gene, and CDR3 amino acid sequence. Percentage overlap between repertoires was calculated by dividing the number of shared unique clonotypes by the size of the smaller repertoire. Richness of each repertoire was evaluated using RTK rarefaction, the Chao1 estimator, and Recon v2.1 estimates of unobserved clonotypes. TCRdb's version of the immuneACCESS table is confined to in-frame rearrangements and falls short of the full clone set. An unresolved V gene accounts for under half of the shortfall where checked; the remainder is of unknown origin. V and J calls and clone size are as listed in that table; D and trimming were resolved from the DNA. The table for this sample lists 450,000 to 600,000 clones; roughly 78% of them were counted only once. Approximately 12% of the sample belongs to the ten largest clones.

Points the paper makes about the study in general: Sampling was limited to blood, and TCR repertoires in tissue likely differ from TCR repertoires in blood. The small number of donors limited the genetic and exposure-history diversity represented. Based on pairwise subsampling, the degree of clonotype sharing among donors was expected to be affected by sequencing depth.

The V and J genes are TRBV19 and TRBJ2-2; the junction holds 7 bases that match TRBD1. The sequenced material came from PBMCs. The clonotype originates from a woman aged 40 to 50 in good health. Some clones in this sample may be carry-over from other donors' samples. In nucleotides, the sequence is TGTGCCAGTAGTGGGTCAGGGGGCACCGGGGAGCTGTTTTTT. It translates to CASSGSGGTGELFF.